The present T cell receptor delta chain was sequenced within a study of γδ T cells in repeated Plasmodium falciparum infection. TCRdb reprocessed the multiplex PCR reads through CATT. The sample includes tens of thousands of delta-chain clones, around 1.7% of them seen just once. Bulk repertoires came from Vgamma9/Vdelta2+ or Vdelta2-negative gammadelta T cells flow-sorted from PBMC. Notes on this clone: Translating this DNA gives a protein that differs at residue 11 from the TCRdb one, which belongs to a much larger clone; a read error is likely, and the protein shown is this translation.

After removal of 3 bases from V and 0 bases from J, the junction contained 25 bases not matched to a gene. The CDR3 loop spans 22 amino acids. The germline V gene encodes CDR1 TSWWSYY and CDR2 QGS. The chain is built from TRDV1 and TRDJ1; 7 nucleotides align to TRDD3. The J gene, absent from TCRdb, was called here by matching the DNA to germline. The sequenced sample was gamma-delta T cells from blood. This clonotype was sampled from a pool of human donors (malaria-infected and uninfected, not separated). Here the CDR3 DNA reads TGTGCTCTTGGGGATGTCCGGGTTAGTTTTGTCGGTTACTGGGGATACACCGATAAACTCATCTTT. It translates to CALGDVRVSFVGYWGYTDKLIF.